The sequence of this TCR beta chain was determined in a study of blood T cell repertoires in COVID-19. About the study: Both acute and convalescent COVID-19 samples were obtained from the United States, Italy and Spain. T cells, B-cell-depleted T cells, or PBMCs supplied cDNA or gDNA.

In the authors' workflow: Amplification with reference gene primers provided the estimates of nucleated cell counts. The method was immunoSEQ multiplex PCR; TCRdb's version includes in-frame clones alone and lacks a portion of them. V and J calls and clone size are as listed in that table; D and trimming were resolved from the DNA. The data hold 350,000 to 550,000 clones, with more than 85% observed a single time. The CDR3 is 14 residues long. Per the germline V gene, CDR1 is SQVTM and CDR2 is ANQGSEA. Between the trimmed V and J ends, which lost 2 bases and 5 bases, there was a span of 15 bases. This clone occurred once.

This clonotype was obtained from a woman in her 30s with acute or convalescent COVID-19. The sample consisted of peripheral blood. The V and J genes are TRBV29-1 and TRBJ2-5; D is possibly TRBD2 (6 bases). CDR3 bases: TGCAGCGTTGAAAAGGGGCGGGGTGCGGAGACCCAGTACTTC. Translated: CSVEKGRGAETQYF.